This is a list of T cell receptor beta chains from one sample in a study of shared clonotypes between healthy human individuals. Libraries were prepared by immunoSEQ multiplex PCR; TCRdb keeps only in-frame clonotypes and omits some of them. In the table there are about 230,000 clones, 60% to 70% of which are singletons. The sample consisted of memory CD4+ T cells sorted from blood. The origin of the receptors is a man aged 25-40 years in good health. The CDR3 runs from the conserved cysteine through the conserved F or W. The D gene is left open where the match is weak. Size tells how often a clone was seen (once, few, many) or the class of an expanded clone, and some rows leave it out.

>TRBD2|TRBV11-2|TRBJ2-1|.
TGTGCCAGCAGCTCCGCGGTAGCGGGCAGCTCCTACAATGAGCAGTTCTTC
CASSSAVAGSSYNEQFF
>TRBD2|TRBV6-6|TRBJ2-7|.
TGTGCCAGCAGCGCCCGCACTAGCGGGAGGAATGAGCAGTACTTC
CASSARTSGRNEQYF
>TRBD1|TRBV7-2|TRBJ1-3|.
TGTGCCAGCAGCATATCCACAGGGGTTGGAAACACCATATATTTT
CASSISTGVGNTIYF
>.|TRBV5-1|TRBJ2-3|.
TGCGCCAGCAGCTTGGGGGTGACTAGGACAGATACGCAGTATTTT
CASSLGVTRTDTQYF
>.|TRBV5-6|TRBJ1-1|.
TGTGCCAGCAGCTTACCGACGGGGTGGGCCACTGAAGCTTTCTTT
CASSLPTGWATEAFF
>.|TRBV5-1|TRBJ1-2|.
TGCGCCAGCAGCTTGGAGTATAGGACACCCGGACAAGGCTACACCTTC
CASSLEYRTPGQGYTF
>.|TRBV28|TRBJ1-1|.
TGTGCCAGCAGGGTTAACACTGAAGCTTTCTTT
CASRVNTEAFF
>.|TRBV5-4|TRBJ1-5|.
TGTGCCAGCAGCTGGGACAATCAGCCCCAGCATTTT
CASSWDNQPQHF
>.|TRBV18|TRBJ1-5|.
TGTGCCAGCTCACCGGGAGGGGGGCCTAGCAATCAGCCCCAGCATTTT
CASSPGGGPSNQPQHF
>.|TRBV20-1|TRBJ2-3|.
TGCAGTGCCCTATGGGAGGTTACGCAGTATTTT
CSALWEVTQYF
>.|TRBV6-6|TRBJ2-3|many
TGTGCCAGCAGTCCCCATCGGGCAGATACGCAGTATTTT
CASSPHRADTQYF
>TRBD2|TRBV7-2|TRBJ2-3|.
TGTGCCAGCAGCTCCCCTCTAGCGGCCCTTGGGGACACAGATACGCAGTATTTT
CASSSPLAALGDTDTQYF
>.|TRBV29-1|TRBJ1-1|.
TGCAGCGTTGGGGCAGGGTGGGCCATGAACACTGAAGCTTTCTTT
CSVGAGWAMNTEAFF